This TCR beta chain was obtained from a study of long-term antiretroviral therapy in people with HIV. Study-wide background: Specimens dating back about a decade before the 2015 immediate-ART recommendation are the oldest included.

This clone has just one count. The assay, immunoSEQ v3.0, was run at survey level. Samples were sequenced targeting 40,000-50,000 T-cell genomes each. Libraries were prepared by immunoSEQ multiplex PCR; TCRdb keeps only in-frame clonotypes and omits some of them. The data contain 33,000 or so clones, 65% to 90% of them singletons. Per donor, at least one pre-ART and at least two post-ART PBMC samples were obtained. CDR3 length equals 14 residues. V lost 6 bases and J lost 0, with 12 bases in between. Looked up from germline, CDR1 is SQVTM and CDR2 is ANQGSEA. Here the sequenced sample was unsorted PBMCs, taken 0.3 years after starting antiretroviral therapy. This TCR derives from a man aged 18 to 30 with HIV. The chain is built from TRBV29-1 and TRBJ2-1, with D tentatively TRBD2 (5 bases). The CDR3 protein is CSVRTFSSYNEQFF. CDR3 nucleotides: TGCAGCGTAAGGACTTTTAGCTCCTACAATGAGCAGTTCTTC.